This TCR beta chain was recovered during a study of T cells in Graves' hyperthyroidism and ophthalmopathy. J gave up 1 base and V 6 bases, and 6 bases lay outside the gene matches. CDR1 and CDR2 from the germline V gene are MNHNS and SASEGT. This CDR3 has 15 amino acids. Among the patients, aged 18 to 65, hyperthyroidism was newly diagnosed and had lasted under 2 months. Researchers amplified the TCR beta CDR3 regions from RNA transcripts. TCR CDR3 regions were first amplified by RT-PCR with HTBI primers. TCRdb passed the multiplex PCR reads through MiXCR, listing each CDR3 protein once. The table records approximately 400,000 distinct CDR3 sequences, 19% of them present only once.

What was sequenced was blood. This clonotype originated in a woman aged 18-29 years with Graves' hyperthyroidism. The chain combines TRBV6-1 with TRBJ2-5; TRBD1 agrees at 9 bases. The CDR3 sequence is CASRPRDRVQETQYF. DNA for the CDR3: TGTGCCAGCAGACCTCGGGACAGGGTCCAAGAGACCCAGTACTTC.